This T cell receptor (beta chain) was documented in a study of cytomegalovirus exposure and HLA in healthy donors. General observations from the study: Accounts indicate the classifier identified cytomegalovirus status with strong specificity and sensitivity. Accurate HLA-A and HLA-B prediction from TCR beta sequences was reported for most subjects.

As regards this clone: Its specificity is unknown.

J gave up 6 bases and V 2 bases, and 4 bases lay outside the gene matches. The length of the CDR3 is 13 residues. From germline, CDR1 is GTSNPN and CDR2 SVGIG (reference sequence). Use of 60 Vbeta and 13 Jbeta primers characterized the PCR. Sequenced by immunoSEQ multiplex PCR; TCRdb stores in-frame clones only, minus some. The data hold about 180,000 clones, with around 80% observed a single time. This clonotype originated in a man aged 35 to 55 in good health and CMV-seronegative. The V call is TRBV30, the J call TRBJ1-5; 7 bases are a match to TRBD1. The specimen was PBMCs. The CDR3: CAWSSQGSQPQHF. The CDR3 DNA is TGTGCCTGGAGTTCACAGGGGAGTCAGCCCCAGCATTTT.